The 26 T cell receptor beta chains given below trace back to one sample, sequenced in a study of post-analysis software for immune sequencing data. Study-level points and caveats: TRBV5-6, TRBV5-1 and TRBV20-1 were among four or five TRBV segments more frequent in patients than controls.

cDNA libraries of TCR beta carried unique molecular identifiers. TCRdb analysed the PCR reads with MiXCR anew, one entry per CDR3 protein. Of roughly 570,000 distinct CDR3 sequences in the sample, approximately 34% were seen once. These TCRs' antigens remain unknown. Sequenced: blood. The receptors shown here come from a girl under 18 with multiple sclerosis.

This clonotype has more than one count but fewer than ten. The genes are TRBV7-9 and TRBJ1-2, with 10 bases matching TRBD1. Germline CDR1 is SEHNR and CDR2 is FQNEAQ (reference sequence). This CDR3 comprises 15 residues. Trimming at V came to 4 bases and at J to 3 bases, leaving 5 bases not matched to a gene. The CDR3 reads CASSSRTGGDYGYTF. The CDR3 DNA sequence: TGTGCCAGCAGCTCCCGGACAGGGGGGGACTATGGCTACACCTTC.

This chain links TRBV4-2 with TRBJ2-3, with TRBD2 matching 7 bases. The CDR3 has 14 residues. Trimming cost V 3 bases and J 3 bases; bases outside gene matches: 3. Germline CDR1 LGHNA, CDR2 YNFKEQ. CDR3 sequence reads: CASSQGGMTDTQYF. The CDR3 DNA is TGTGCCAGCAGCCAGGGGGGGATGACAGATACGCAGTATTTT.

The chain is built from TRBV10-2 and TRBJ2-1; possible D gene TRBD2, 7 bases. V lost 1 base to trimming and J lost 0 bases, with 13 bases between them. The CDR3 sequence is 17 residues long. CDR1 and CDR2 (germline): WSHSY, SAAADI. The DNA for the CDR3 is TGCGCCAGCAGTGAGTGGGGTGCGGGGGCCTCCTACAATGAGCAGTTCTTC. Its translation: CASSEWGAGASYNEQFF.

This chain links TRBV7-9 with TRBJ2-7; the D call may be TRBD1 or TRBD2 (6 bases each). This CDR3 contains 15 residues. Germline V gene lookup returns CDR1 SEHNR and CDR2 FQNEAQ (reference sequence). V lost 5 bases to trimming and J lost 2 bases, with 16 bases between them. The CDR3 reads CASSPGAGEAYEQYF. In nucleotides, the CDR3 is TGTGCCAGCAGCCCGGGGGCAGGGGAGGCCTACGAGCAGTACTTC.

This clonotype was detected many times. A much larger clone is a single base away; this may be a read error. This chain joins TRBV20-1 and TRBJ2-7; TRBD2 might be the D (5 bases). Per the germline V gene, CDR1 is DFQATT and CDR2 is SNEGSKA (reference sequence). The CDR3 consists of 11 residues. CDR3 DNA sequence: TGCAGGGCTAGCAGCTCCTACGAGCAGTACTTC. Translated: CRASSSYEQYF.

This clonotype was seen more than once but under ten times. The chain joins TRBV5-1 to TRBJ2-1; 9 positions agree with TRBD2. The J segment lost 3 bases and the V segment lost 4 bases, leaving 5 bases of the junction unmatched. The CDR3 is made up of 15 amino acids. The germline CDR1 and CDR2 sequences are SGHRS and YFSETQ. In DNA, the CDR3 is TGCGCCAGCAGCATATCTAGCGGGGACTACAATGAGCAGTTCTTC. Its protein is CASSISSGDYNEQFF.

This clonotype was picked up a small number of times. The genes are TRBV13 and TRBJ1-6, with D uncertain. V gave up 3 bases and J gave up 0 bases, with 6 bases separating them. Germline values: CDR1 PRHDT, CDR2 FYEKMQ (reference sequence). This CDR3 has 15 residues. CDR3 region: CASSLPGSYNSPLHF. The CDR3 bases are TGTGCCAGCAGCTTGCCGGGCTCCTATAATTCACCCCTCCACTTT.

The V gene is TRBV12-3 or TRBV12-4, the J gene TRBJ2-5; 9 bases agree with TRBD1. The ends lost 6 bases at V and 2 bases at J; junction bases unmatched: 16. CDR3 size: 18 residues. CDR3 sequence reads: CASRGPRNDRGTQETQYF. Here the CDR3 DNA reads TGTGCCAGCAGAGGCCCCCGGAATGACAGGGGGACACAAGAGACCCAGTACTTC.

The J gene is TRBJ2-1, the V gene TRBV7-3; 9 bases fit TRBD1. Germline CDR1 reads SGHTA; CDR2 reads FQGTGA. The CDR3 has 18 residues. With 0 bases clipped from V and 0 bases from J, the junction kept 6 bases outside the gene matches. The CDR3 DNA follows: TGTGCCAGCAGCTTAACGGGACAGGGTCTGGGCTCCTACAATGAGCAGTTCTTC. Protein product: CASSLTGQGLGSYNEQFF.

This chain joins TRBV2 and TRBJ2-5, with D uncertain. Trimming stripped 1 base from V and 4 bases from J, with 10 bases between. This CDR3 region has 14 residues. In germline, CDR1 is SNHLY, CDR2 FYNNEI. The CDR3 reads CASSEVTDGETQYF. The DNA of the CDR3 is TGTGCCAGCAGTGAAGTCACAGACGGAGAGACCCAGTACTTC.

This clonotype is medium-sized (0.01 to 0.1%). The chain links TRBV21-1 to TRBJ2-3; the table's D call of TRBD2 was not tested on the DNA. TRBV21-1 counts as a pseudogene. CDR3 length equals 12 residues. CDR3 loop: CASSDIADTQYF. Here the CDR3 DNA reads TGTGCCAGCAGCGATATAGCGGATACGCAGTATTTT.

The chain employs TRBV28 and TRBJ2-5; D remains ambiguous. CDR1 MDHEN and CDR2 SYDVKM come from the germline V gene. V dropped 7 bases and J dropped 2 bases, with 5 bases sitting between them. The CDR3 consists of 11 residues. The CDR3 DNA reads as TGTGCCAGCATCGGGCAAGAGACCCAGTACTTC. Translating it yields CASIGQETQYF.

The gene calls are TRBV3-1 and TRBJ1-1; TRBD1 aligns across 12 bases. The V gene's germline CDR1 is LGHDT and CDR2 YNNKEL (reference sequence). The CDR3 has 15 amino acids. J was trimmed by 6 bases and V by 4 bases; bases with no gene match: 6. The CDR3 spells CASSLRDRGLAEAFF. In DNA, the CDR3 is TGTGCCAGCAGCCTAAGGGACAGGGGGCTGGCTGAAGCTTTCTTT.

CDR3 DNA: TGCGCCAGCAGCTTGGAGGGCCAACCGGGGGCCAACGTCCTGACTTTC. It is translated as CASSLEGQPGANVLTF. The J gene is TRBJ2-6, the V gene TRBV5-1; D not resolved. V lost 0 bases and J lost 4, with 11 bases in between. The CDR3 runs to 16 residues. Looked up from germline, CDR1 is SGHRS and CDR2 is YFSETQ.

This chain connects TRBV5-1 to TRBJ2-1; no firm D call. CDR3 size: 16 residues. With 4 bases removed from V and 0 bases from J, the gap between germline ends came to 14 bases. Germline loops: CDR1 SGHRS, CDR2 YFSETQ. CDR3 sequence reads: CASSVVDLSSYNEQFF. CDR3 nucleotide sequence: TGCGCCAGCAGCGTCGTGGACCTGAGCTCCTACAATGAGCAGTTCTTC.

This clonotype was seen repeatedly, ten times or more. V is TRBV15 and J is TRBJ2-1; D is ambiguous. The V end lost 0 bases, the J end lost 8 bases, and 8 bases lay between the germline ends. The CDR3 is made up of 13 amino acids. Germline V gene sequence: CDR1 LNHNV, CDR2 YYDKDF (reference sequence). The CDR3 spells CATSRESVDEQFF. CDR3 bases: TGTGCCACCAGCAGAGAGAGTGTGGATGAGCAGTTCTTC.

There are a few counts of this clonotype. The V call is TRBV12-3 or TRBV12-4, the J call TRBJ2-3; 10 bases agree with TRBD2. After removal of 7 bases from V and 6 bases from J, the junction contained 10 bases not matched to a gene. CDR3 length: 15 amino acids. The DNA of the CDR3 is TGTGCCAGCACCTTAGCGGGGGGCCCGGCGGATACGCAGTATTTT. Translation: CASTLAGGPADTQYF.

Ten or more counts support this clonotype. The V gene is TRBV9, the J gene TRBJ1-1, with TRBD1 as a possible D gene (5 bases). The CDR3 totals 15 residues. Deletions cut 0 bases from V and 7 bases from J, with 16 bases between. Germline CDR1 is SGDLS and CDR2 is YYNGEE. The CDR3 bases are TGTGCCAGCAGCGTAGCTTCCACCCGGGACGGTGAAGCTTTCTTT. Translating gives CASSVASTRDGEAFF.

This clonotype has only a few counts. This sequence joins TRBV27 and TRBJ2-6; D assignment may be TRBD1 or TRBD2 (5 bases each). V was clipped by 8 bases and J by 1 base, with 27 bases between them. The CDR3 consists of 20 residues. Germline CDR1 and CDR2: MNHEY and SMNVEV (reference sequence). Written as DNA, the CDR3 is TGTGCCAGCCGGGACCGTAGTTGGACAAACGTTGATTCTGGGGCCAACGTCCTGACTTTC. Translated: CASRDRSWTNVDSGANVLTF.

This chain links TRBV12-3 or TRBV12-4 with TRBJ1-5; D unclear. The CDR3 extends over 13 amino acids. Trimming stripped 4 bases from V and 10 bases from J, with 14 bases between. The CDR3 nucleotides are TGTGCCAGCAGTTCCCGGGGTAAACAACCCCAGCATTTT. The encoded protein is CASSSRGKQPQHF.

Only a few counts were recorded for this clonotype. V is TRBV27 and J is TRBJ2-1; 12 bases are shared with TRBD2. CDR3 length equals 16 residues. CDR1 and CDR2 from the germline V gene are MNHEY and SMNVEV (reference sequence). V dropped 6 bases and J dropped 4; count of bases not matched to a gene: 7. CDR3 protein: CASSHLTSGGYNEQFF. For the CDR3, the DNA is TGTGCCAGCAGCCATTTGACTAGCGGGGGTTACAATGAGCAGTTCTTC.

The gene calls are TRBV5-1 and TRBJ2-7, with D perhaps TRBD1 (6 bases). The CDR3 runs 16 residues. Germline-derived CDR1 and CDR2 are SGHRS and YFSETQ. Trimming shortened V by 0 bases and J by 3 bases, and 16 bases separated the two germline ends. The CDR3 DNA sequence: TGCGCCAGCAGCTTGGCCCGGGACAACACAATCTACGAGCAGTACTTC. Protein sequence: CASSLARDNTIYEQYF.

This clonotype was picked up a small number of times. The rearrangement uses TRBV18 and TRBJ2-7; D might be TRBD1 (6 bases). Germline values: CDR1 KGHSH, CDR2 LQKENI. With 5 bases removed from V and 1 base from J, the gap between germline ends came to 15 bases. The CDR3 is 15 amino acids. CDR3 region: CASSMPDRGSYEQYF. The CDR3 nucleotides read TGTGCCAGCTCAATGCCGGACAGAGGATCCTACGAGCAGTACTTC.

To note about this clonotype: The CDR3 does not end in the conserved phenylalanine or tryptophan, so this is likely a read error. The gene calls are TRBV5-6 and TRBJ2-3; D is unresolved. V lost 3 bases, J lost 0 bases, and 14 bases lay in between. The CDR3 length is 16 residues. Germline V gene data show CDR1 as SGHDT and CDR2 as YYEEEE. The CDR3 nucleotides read TGTGCCAGCAGCTCCCTGCCTGATGCTAGCACAGATACGCAGTATGTT. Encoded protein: CASSSLPDASTDTQYV.

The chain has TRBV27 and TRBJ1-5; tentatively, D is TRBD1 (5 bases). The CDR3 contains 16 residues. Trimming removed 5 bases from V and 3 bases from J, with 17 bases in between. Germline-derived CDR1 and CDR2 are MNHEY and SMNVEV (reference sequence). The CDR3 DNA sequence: TGTGCCAGCAGTAGAACTCCTCGACAGTACAATCAGCCCCAGCATTTT. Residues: CASSRTPRQYNQPQHF.

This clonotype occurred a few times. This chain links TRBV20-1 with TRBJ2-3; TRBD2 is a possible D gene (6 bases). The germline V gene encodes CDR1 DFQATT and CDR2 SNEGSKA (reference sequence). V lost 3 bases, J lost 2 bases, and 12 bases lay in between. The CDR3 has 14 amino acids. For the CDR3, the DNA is TGCAGTGCTAGGACGGGGGAGATCACAGATACGCAGTATTTT. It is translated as CSARTGEITDTQYF.